The 9 T cell receptor beta chains reported below all come from one sample, sequenced in a study of Ad26.COV2.S vaccination and SARS-CoV-2 variants. Documented treatment: some 19 received Ad26.COV2.S at low or high dose, single or two shots; 5 received placebo; per-sample allocation not given. On day 63 after the first injection, vaccine and placebo recipients gave samples. The table came from immunoSEQ multiplex PCR; TCRdb's copy has only in-frame clones and leaves some out. This table holds some 340,000 clones, 85% found once. Here the sequenced sample was peripheral blood, taken in a trial of Ad26.COV2.S vaccine versus placebo. The source of these receptors is a person aged 18 to 59 who received the Ad26.COV2.S COVID-19 vaccine or a placebo.

The V and J genes are TRBV18 and TRBJ2-3, with TRBD2 matching over 9 bases. This CDR3 spans 18 amino acids. CDR1 KGHSH and CDR2 LQKENI come from the germline V gene. Trimming cost V 1 base and J 0 bases; bases outside gene matches: 8. CDR3 region: CASSPRLAGISSTDTQYF. DNA of the CDR3: TGTGCCAGCTCACCACGCCTAGCGGGGATCTCTAGCACAGATACGCAGTATTTT.

V gene TRBV13 combines with J gene TRBJ2-5; no clear D gene. Trimming removed 0 bases at V and 5 bases at J, with 13 bases between. Germline V lookup: CDR1 PRHDT, CDR2 FYEKMQ (reference sequence). The CDR3 consists of 15 residues. CDR3 amino acids: CASSLGPARGETQYF. CDR3 in DNA: TGTGCCAGCAGCTTAGGACCCGCCCGTGGGGAGACCCAGTACTTC.

The chain carries TRBV10-3 and TRBJ1-1; D uncertain. The CDR3 is made up of 15 amino acids. Trimming took off 4 bases at V and 0 bases at J, with 12 bases between the two ends. CDR1 is ENHRY and CDR2 is SYGVKD in the germline V gene. The DNA of the CDR3 is TGTGCCATCAGTGGTAGTGGACTCATGAACACTGAAGCTTTCTTT. This encodes CAISGSGLMNTEAFF.

V and J are TRBV12-3 or TRBV12-4 and TRBJ2-7; D not certain. CDR3 length: 12 amino acids. V lost 3 bases, J lost 2 bases, and 5 bases lay in between. CDR3 in DNA: TGTGCCAGCAGTTTCGACCCCTACGAGCAGTACTTC. Protein product: CASSFDPYEQYF.

The chain combines TRBV7-9 with TRBJ1-2; D gene ambiguous. The CDR3 consists of 14 residues. Germline loops: CDR1 SEHNR, CDR2 FQNEAQ (reference sequence). Trimming left V 4 bases short and J 2 bases short, with 11 bases between. CDR3 in amino acids: CASSSPGANYGYTF. CDR3 coding DNA: TGTGCCAGCAGCTCCCCGGGAGCCAACTATGGCTACACCTTC.

This clone was counted a single time. This rearrangement joins TRBV6-2 or TRBV6-3 to TRBJ1-1, with a weak D call TRBD1 (6 bases). CDR3 size: 16 residues. V dropped 4 bases and J dropped 1 base, with 16 bases sitting between them. Germline V gene lookup returns CDR1 MNHEY and CDR2 SVGEGT. The chain's CDR3 is CASSFALDSRNTEAFF. CDR3 nucleotide sequence: TGTGCCAGCAGTTTTGCCCTGGACAGCCGGAACACTGAAGCTTTCTTT.

This sequence joins TRBV12-3 or TRBV12-4 and TRBJ2-1; tentatively, D is TRBD1 (5 bases). V lost 6 bases and J 4 bases, leaving 10 bases between the germline ends. The length of the CDR3 is 13 residues. The CDR3 is CASSQDRYNEQFF. The CDR3 DNA reads as TGTGCCAGCAGCCAAGACAGATACAATGAGCAGTTCTTC.

The chain links TRBV12-3 or TRBV12-4 to TRBJ1-1; the match to TRBD1 covers 7 bases. J lost 6 bases, V lost 6 bases, and 4 bases had no gene match. This CDR3 comprises 12 residues. The CDR3 sequence: CASRGQGAEAFF. The CDR3 DNA is TGTGCCAGCAGGGGTCAGGGGGCTGAAGCTTTCTTT.

The chain is built from TRBV9 and TRBJ1-4; a weak D match, TRBD1 (5 bases). Germline-derived CDR1 and CDR2 are SGDLS and YYNGEE. This CDR3 region has 14 residues. Trimming cost V 4 bases and J 7 bases, with 14 bases left between them. The CDR3 bases are TGTGCCAGCAGCTTGGGACCCGCGGTTGAAAAACTGTTTTTT. This translates into CASSLGPAVEKLFF.